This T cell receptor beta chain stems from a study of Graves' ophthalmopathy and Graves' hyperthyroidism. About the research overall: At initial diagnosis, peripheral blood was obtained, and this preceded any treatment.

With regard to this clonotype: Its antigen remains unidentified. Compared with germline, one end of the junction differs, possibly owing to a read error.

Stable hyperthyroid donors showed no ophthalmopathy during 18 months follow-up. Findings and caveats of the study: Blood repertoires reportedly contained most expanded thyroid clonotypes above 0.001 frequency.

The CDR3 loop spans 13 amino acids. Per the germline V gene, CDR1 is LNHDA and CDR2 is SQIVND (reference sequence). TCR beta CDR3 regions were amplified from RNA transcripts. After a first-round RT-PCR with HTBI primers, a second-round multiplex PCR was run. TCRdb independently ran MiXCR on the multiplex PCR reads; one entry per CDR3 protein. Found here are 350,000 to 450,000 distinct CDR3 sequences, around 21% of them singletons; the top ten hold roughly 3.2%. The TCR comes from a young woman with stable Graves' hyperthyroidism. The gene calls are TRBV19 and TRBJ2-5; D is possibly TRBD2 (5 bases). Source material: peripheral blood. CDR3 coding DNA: TGTGCCAGTAGTGGAGGCGGGCAAGTGACCCAGTACTTC. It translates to CASSGGGQVTQYF.